The 13 T cell receptor beta chains given below trace back to one sample, sequenced in a study of blood T cells in healthy people across ages. Primed by a sample-barcoded 5' primer and a J-beta primer mix, a second PCR proceeded for 7 to 11 cycles. TCRdb recomputed calls from the 5' RACE reads with MiXCR, one row per CDR3 protein. The sample contains 1.5 million to 2 million distinct CDR3 sequences, about two fifths of which appear only once. Sample: blood. The receptors derive from a human donor in good health.

This clonotype was detected only a few times. The chain combines TRBV18 with TRBJ1-3; D is perhaps TRBD1 (6 bases). Trimming cost V 2 bases and J 2 bases, with 7 bases left between them. CDR1 and CDR2 from the germline V gene are KGHSH and LQKENI. There are 14 residues in the CDR3. CDR3 sequence (DNA): TGTGCCAGCTCACCATCAGGGGCTGGAAACACCATATATTTT. Translating it yields CASSPSGAGNTIYF.

V is TRBV3-1 and J is TRBJ1-1; D may be TRBD1 (6 bases). This CDR3 is 16 amino acids long. CDR1 and CDR2 from the germline V gene are LGHDT and YNNKEL (reference sequence). V was cut by 0 bases and J by 1 base, with 12 bases left in between. The CDR3 DNA reads as TGTGCCAGCAGCCAAGAAAGGGACATGTGGAACACTGAAGCTTTCTTT. Its protein is CASSQERDMWNTEAFF.

This clonotype was counted a few times. V gene TRBV11-1 combines with J gene TRBJ2-5, with 13 bases aligning to TRBD2. Germline V lookup: CDR1 SGHAT, CDR2 FQDESV (reference sequence). With 5 bases clipped from V and 6 bases from J, the junction kept 9 bases outside the gene matches. The CDR3 runs to 16 residues. The CDR3 DNA reads TGTGCCAGCAGCCCCTGGACTAGCGGGGGCGGGAAGACCCAGTACTTC. Protein: CASSPWTSGGGKTQYF.

This clonotype was seen more than once but under ten times. The J gene is TRBJ1-5, the V gene TRBV29-1; possibly TRBD1 for D (5 bases). Germline V gene lookup returns CDR1 SQVTM and CDR2 ANQGSEA. The CDR3 length is 13 residues. V lost 7 bases and J 6 bases, leaving 16 bases between the germline ends. The CDR3 region has the DNA TGCAGCGCCGGAACGGGGGAGGGTCAGCCCCAGCATTTT. Protein product: CSAGTGEGQPQHF. The entire variable domain, with the rest obtained from reference TRBV29-1 and TRBJ1-5, is as follows: SAVISQKPSRDICQRGTSLTIQCQVDSQVTMMFWYRQQPGQSLTLIATANQGSEATYESGFVIDKFPISRPNLTFSTLTVSNMSPEDSSIYLCSAGTGEGQPQHFGDGTRLSIL.

This clonotype was detected a few times. This sequence joins TRBV7-9 and TRBJ1-2, with D unclear. CDR3 size: 15 residues. Trimming cost V 5 bases and J 2 bases, with 15 bases left between them. Germline CDR1 and CDR2: SEHNR and FQNEAQ (reference sequence). The CDR3 spells CASSRSGGRNYGYTF. CDR3 in DNA: TGTGCCAGCAGCCGTTCCGGCGGCAGGAACTATGGCTACACCTTC.

V and J are TRBV4-1 and TRBJ1-2, with 7 nucleotides matching TRBD1. Germline CDR1 reads MGHRA; CDR2 reads YSYEKL. The CDR3 consists of 15 residues. Trimming at V came to 2 bases and at J to 6 bases, leaving 9 bases not matched to a gene. CDR3 DNA: TGCGCCAGCAGCCAACAACCTAGGGGGCAAAATGGCTACACCTTC. Its translation: CASSQQPRGQNGYTF.

The table lists this clonotype with a few counts. The chain links TRBV7-2 to TRBJ2-1; D remains ambiguous. CDR1 is SGHTA, CDR2 FQGNSA, per germline. There are 16 residues in the CDR3. The V end lost 5 bases, the J end lost 0 bases, and 14 bases lay between the germline ends. CDR3 in amino acids: CASSRPPVPSYNEQFF. CDR3 in DNA: TGTGCCAGCAGCCGACCTCCGGTCCCCTCCTACAATGAGCAGTTCTTC.

The J gene is TRBJ2-1, the V gene TRBV7-9; TRBD1 aligns across 9 bases. Germline assignment: CDR1 SEHNR and CDR2 FQNEAQ (reference sequence). The trim removed 1 base at V and 0 bases at J, leaving 7 bases unmatched. This CDR3 has 18 residues. Here the CDR3 DNA reads TGTGCCAGCAGCTTAGTGGGGACAGGGCTTAGCTCCTACAATGAGCAGTTCTTC. Its translation is CASSLVGTGLSSYNEQFF.

This clonotype was observed a few times. J is TRBJ1-2 and V is TRBV12-3 or TRBV12-4, with D hard to call. V was clipped by 3 bases and J by 6 bases, with 11 bases between them. This CDR3 contains 13 residues. CDR3 sequence (DNA): TGTGCCAGCAGTTTGAGGAGGGCGCATGGCTACACCTTC. This translates into CASSLRRAHGYTF.

The rearrangement uses TRBV5-6 and TRBJ1-4; the D is unclear. The germline gives CDR1 SGHDT, CDR2 YYEEEE. The V gene lost 0 bases and the J gene lost 3 bases, with 6 bases spanning the gap. This CDR3 has 14 amino acids. Written as DNA, the CDR3 is TGTGCCAGCAGCTTGGGCAGCGCTAATGAAAAACTGTTTTTT. Protein product: CASSLGSANEKLFF.

As for this clonotype: Relative to the germline gene, one junction end is altered; a read error may explain this. V gene TRBV11-2 combines with J gene TRBJ2-7, with TRBD2 as a possible D gene (6 bases). This CDR3 spans 12 amino acids. Per germline, CDR1 SGHAT and CDR2 FQNNGV. The CDR3, as DNA: TGTGTCAGCGCCTTGGGGGGATACGAGCAGTACTTC. Translation gives CVSALGGYEQYF.

The gene calls are TRBV7-9 and TRBJ2-5; possible D gene TRBD1, 6 bases. The CDR3 is 15 residues long. Trimming shortened V by 7 bases and J by 1 base, and 16 bases separated the two germline ends. Per germline, CDR1 SEHNR and CDR2 FQNEAQ (reference sequence). The CDR3 region is CASISNRAFQETQYF. Written as DNA, the CDR3 is TGTGCCAGCATCTCAAACAGGGCCTTCCAAGAGACCCAGTACTTC.

V gene TRBV28 combines with J gene TRBJ2-5; D is possibly TRBD1 (6 bases). Trimming stripped 4 bases from V and 2 bases from J, with 14 bases between. This CDR3 has 15 residues. Germline CDR1 reads MDHEN; CDR2 reads SYDVKM. This chain's CDR3 is CASSYSGAGQETQYF. The CDR3 DNA follows: TGTGCCAGCAGTTATTCAGGGGCGGGTCAAGAGACCCAGTACTTC.